The T cell receptor beta chain described here comes from a study of T-cell memory formation after mild COVID-19. TCRdb ran MiXCR on the 5' RACE reads and lists one entry per CDR3 protein. The sample yields a few hundred thousand distinct CDR3 sequences, about a fifth seen once. Note on this clonotype: Possible read error: a much larger clone is one base away.

The sample consisted of PBMCs or a T cell subset sorted from them (not recorded which). The TCR was taken from an adult woman who had mild COVID-19 (a few samples of this study predate the infection). Cell type and time point are not known.

CDR3 sequence (DNA): TGTGCCAGCAGCCAACAGGGGGGCTACGAGCAGTACTTC. Residues: CASSQQGGYEQYF. This chain links TRBV3-1 with TRBJ2-7; D is possibly TRBD1 (7 bases). CDR3 length: 13 amino acids. V was shortened by 2 bases and J by 3 bases, with 8 bases between the two germline ends. Germline CDR1 reads LGHDT; CDR2 reads YNNKEL (reference sequence).